This is a list of T cell receptor beta chains from one sample in a study of T cell clones after liver transplantation. Sequencing used immunoSEQ multiplex PCR; TCRdb keeps in-frame clones, though not all of them. The table includes about 68,000 clones, more than 85% detected once. Specimen: CD4+ T cells from blood, collected around 25 months after liver transplant. The receptors come from a human patient who received a liver transplant. Some T cells may originate from the graft donor. CDR3s leave out the opening cysteine and the closing phenylalanine or tryptophan. Fields, in order: CDR3 protein, V gene.

cdr3_aa: ASTKNPGQGSYNEQF
v_call: TRBV2

cdr3_aa: ASSYSFGTYEQY
v_call: TRBV6-5

cdr3_aa: ASSLEVSRLNTEAF
v_call: TRBV5-1

cdr3_aa: AISGGRMETQY
v_call: TRBV10-3

cdr3_aa: ASSLRGSATNEKLF
v_call: TRBV28

cdr3_aa: ASSLGGVHNEQF
v_call: TRBV11-3

cdr3_aa: ASSLNGGSDNEQF
v_call: TRBV5-6

cdr3_aa: ASSLTLAGELSDTQY
v_call: TRBV7-6

cdr3_aa: ASSAGQASGNTIY
v_call: TRBV18

cdr3_aa: ASSPNYGYT
v_call: TRBV28

cdr3_aa: ASSRIEEETQY
v_call: TRBV2

cdr3_aa: ASSLGGAPIAEQY
v_call: TRBV5-4

cdr3_aa: ASTPGQLYGYT
v_call: TRBV2

cdr3_aa: ASSRGLAAQETQY
v_call: TRBV7-9

cdr3_aa: ASSPRQGAIEAF
v_call: TRBV28

cdr3_aa: ASSSDTGTGSLRRGYT
v_call: TRBV7-9